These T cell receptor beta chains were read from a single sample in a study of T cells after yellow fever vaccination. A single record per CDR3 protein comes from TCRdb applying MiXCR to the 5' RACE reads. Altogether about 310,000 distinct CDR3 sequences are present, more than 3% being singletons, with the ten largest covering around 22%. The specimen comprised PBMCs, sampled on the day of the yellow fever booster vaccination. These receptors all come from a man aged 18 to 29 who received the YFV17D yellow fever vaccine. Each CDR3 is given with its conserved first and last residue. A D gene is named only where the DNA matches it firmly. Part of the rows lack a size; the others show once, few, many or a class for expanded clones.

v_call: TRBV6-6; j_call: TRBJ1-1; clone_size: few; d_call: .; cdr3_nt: TGTGCCGCAAGTTGGGTGGGGGACAACACTGAAGCTTTCTTT; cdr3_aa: CAASWVGDNTEAFF
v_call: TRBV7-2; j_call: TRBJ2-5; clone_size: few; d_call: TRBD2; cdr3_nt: TGTGCCAGCAGCTTAGTAGGACTAGCGGGGCGCCGGGTTTCGGAGACCCAGTACTTC; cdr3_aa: CASSLVGLAGRRVSETQYF
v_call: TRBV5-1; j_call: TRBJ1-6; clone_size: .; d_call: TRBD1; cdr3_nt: TGCGCCAGCAGCTTGGTTCAGGGGGCGTTTTCACCCCTCCACTTT; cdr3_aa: CASSLVQGAFSPLHF
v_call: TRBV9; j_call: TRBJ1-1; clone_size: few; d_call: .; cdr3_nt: TGTGCCAGCAGCGTTGGCCCCGATCAGGGTGAAGCTTTCTTT; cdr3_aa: CASSVGPDQGEAFF
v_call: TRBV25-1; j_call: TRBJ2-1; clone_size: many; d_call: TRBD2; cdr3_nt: TGTGCCAGCAGCCTAGCGGGGGAAGGGGAGCAGTTCTTC; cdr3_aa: CASSLAGEGEQFF
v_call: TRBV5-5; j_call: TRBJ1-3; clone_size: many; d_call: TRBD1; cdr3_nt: TGTGCCAGCAGCCCTATGGGGACAGCCATTGGAAACACCATATATTTT; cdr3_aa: CASSPMGTAIGNTIYF
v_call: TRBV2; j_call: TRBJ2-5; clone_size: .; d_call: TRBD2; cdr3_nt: TGTGCCAGCAGTAGGACTAGCGGGACCCAAGAGACCCAGTACTTC; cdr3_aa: CASSRTSGTQETQYF
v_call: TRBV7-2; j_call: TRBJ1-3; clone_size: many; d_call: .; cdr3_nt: TGTGCCAGCAGACCTACAGGCTCTGGAAACACCATATATTTT; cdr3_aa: CASRPTGSGNTIYF
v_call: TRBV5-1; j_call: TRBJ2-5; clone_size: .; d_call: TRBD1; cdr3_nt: TGCGCCAGCAGCTCGACAGGGGGCATTTTGGAGACCCAGTACTTC; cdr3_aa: CASSSTGGILETQYF
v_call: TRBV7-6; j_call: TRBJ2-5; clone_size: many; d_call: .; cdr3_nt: TGTGCCAGCAGCTTCCTTGACAGCCAAGAGACCCAGTACTTC; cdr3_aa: CASSFLDSQETQYF
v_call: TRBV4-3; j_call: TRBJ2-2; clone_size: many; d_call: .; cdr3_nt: TGCGCCAGCAGCCAATGGGCCCGGGAGAACACCGGGGAGCTGTTTTTT; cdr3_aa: CASSQWARENTGELFF
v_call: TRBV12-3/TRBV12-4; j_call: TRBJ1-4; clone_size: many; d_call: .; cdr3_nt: TGTGCCAGCAGTTTACGTACAACTAATGAAAAACTGTTTTTT; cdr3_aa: CASSLRTTNEKLFF
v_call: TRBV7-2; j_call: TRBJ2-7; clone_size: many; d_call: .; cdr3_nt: TGTGCCAGCAGCTTAGACCCCAGGGGGGACGAGCAGTACTTC; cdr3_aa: CASSLDPRGDEQYF
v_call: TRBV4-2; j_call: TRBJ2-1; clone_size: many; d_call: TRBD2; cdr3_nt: TGTGCCAGCAGCCATGGGGGGACTAGCCGGGTCGGGAGGGAGCAGTTCTTC; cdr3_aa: CASSHGGTSRVGREQFF
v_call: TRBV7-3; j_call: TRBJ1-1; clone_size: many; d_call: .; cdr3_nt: TGTGCCAGCAGCTCCATTACGAACACTGAAGCTTTCTTT; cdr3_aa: CASSSITNTEAFF
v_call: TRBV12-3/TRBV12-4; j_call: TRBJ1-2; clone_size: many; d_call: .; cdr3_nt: TGTGCCAGCAGTCCAGGCTTTGCGGTGGGGCCCTATGGCTACACCTTC; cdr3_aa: CASSPGFAVGPYGYTF
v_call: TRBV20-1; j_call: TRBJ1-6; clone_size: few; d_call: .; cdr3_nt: TGCAGTGCCCCCCGGGCGGGGGGTGATGCACCCCTCCACTTT; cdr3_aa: CSAPRAGGDAPLHF
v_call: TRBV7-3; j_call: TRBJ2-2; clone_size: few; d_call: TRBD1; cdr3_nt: TGTGCCAGCAGCCCGCTGCGGACAGGGTGCCCCGGGGAGCTGTTTTTT; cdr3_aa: CASSPLRTGCPGELFF
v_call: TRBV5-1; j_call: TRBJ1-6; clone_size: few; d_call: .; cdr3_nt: TGCGCCAGCAGCTCTGGCAGGAGTGTTAGTTCACCCCTCCACTTT; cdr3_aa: CASSSGRSVSSPLHF
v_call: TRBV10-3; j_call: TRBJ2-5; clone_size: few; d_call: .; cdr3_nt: TGTGCCATCGGGGGGGGCCCGGAGTCTCTAGAGACCCAGTACTTC; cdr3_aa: CAIGGGPESLETQYF
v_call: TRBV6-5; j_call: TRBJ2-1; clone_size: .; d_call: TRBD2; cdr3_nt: TGTGCCAGCAGTTTTGGTAGCGGGGGATCTACAGACAATGAGCAGTTCTTC; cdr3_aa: CASSFGSGGSTDNEQFF
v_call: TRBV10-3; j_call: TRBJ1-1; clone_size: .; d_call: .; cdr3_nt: TGTGCCATCAGTGAGTCCGGTGGCAGCGCCTACACTGAAGCTTTCTTT; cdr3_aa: CAISESGGSAYTEAFF
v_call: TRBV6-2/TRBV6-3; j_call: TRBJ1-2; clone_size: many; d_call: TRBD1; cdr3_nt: TGTGCCAGCAGCCGGACAGGGGGTAGGAGCTATGGCTACACCTTC; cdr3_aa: CASSRTGGRSYGYTF
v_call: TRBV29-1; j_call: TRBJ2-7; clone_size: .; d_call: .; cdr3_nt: TGCAGCGGGGTGGGGGGCCCGACCTACGAGCAGTACTTC; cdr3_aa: CSGVGGPTYEQYF
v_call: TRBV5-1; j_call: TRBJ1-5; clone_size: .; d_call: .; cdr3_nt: TGCGCCAGCAGCCCCGACAGGACAAATCAGCCCCAGCATTTT; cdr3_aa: CASSPDRTNQPQHF
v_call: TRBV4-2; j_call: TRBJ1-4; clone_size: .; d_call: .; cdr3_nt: TGTGCCAGCAGCCAAGACCCCGGGAATAATGAAAAACTGTTTTTT; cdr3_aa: CASSQDPGNNEKLFF
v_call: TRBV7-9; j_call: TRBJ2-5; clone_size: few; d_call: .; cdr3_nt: TGTGCCAGCAGCCCAACCTCACGGCAAGAGACCCAGTACTTC; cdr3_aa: CASSPTSRQETQYF
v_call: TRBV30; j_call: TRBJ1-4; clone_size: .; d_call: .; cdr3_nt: TGTGCCTGGAGGCCCCCACCGACCCACCTGGAAAAACTGTTTTTT; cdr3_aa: CAWRPPPTHLEKLFF
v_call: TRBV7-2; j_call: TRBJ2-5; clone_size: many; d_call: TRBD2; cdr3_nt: TGTGCCAGCAGTGCGGGGGCCGGGAGGGAAGAGACCCAGTACTTC; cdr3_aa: CASSAGAGREETQYF
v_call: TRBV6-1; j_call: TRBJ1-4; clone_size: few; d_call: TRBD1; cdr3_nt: TGTGCCAGCTCCGAGGGGGAGGCAGGGGGGAAAAAACTGTTTTTT; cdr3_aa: CASSEGEAGGKKLFF
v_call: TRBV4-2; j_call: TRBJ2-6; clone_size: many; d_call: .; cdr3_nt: TGTGCCAGCAGCCAAGAGGCAGGGTCCCGGGCCTCTGGGGCCAACGTCCTGACTTTC; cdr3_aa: CASSQEAGSRASGANVLTF
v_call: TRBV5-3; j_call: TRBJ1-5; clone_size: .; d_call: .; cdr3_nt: TGTGCCAGAAGCTTGTTGGGATCGGATCAGCCCCAGCATTTT; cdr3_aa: CARSLLGSDQPQHF
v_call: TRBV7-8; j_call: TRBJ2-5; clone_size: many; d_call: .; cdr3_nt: TGTGCCAGCAGCTTAAAACGGGGGGCCGATTTGGAGACCCAGTACTTC; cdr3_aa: CASSLKRGADLETQYF
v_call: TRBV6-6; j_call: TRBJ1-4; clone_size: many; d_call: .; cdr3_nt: TGTGCCAGCAGTTACTCTATGAGCGAAAAACTGTTTTTT; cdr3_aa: CASSYSMSEKLFF
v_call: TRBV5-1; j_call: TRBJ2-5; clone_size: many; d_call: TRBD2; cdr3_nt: TGCGCCAGCAGCATGACTAGCGGGGGGTACCAAGAGACCCAGTACTTC; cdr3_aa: CASSMTSGGYQETQYF
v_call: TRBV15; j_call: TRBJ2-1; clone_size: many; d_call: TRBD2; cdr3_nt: TGTGCCACCAGCGACTGGACCGGGACTAGCGGGGGGGCCTCGTTCTTC; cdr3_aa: CATSDWTGTSGGASFF
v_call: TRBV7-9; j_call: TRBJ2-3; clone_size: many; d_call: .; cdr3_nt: TGTGCCAGCAGCCTGGGGGGGGCCAGGAATACGCAGTATTTT; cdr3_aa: CASSLGGARNTQYF
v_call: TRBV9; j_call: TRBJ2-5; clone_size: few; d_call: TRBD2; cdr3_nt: TGTGCCAGCAGCGTAGGACGAGCGGGGGAACAAGAGACCCAGTACTTC; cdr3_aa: CASSVGRAGEQETQYF
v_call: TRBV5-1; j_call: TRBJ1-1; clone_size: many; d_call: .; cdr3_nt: TGCGCCAGCAGCTTGTCTCAGGAGGTGAACACTGAAGCTTTCTTT; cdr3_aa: CASSLSQEVNTEAFF
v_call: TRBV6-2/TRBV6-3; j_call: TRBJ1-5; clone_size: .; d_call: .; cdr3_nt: TGTGCCAGCAGTCCTTCTCCGGTCGAGAAACAGCCCCAGCATTTT; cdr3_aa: CASSPSPVEKQPQHF
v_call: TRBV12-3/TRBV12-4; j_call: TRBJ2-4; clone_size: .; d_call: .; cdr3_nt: TGTGCCAGCAGCCTTACAATCGCCAAAAACATTCAGTACTTC; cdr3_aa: CASSLTIAKNIQYF
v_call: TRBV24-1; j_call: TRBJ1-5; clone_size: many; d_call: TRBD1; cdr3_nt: TGTGCCACCAGTGACCCGGGGACAGGGAGCAATCAGCCCCAGCATTTT; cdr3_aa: CATSDPGTGSNQPQHF
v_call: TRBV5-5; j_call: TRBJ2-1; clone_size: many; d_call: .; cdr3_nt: TGTGCCAGCAGCCCTAGTCGAGGTAGCTCCTACAATGAGCAGTTCTTC; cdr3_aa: CASSPSRGSSYNEQFF
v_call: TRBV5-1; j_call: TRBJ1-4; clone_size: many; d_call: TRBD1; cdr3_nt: TGCGCCAGCAGCCCGGGGACCGGGACAGGGAGGCCGGGACTGTTTTTT; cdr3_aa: CASSPGTGTGRPGLFF
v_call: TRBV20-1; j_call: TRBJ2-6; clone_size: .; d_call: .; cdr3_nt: TGCAGTGCTAACGGGCCTGGGGCCAACGTCCTGACTTTC; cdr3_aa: CSANGPGANVLTF
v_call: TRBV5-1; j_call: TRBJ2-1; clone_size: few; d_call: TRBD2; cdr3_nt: TGCGCCAGCAGCGCAAACCCTAGCGGGGGGGCCGCTGAGCAGTTCTTC; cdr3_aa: CASSANPSGGAAEQFF
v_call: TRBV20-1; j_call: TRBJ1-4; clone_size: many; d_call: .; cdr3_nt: TGCAGTGCTAGTGCAACTAATGAAAAACTGTTTTTT; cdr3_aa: CSASATNEKLFF
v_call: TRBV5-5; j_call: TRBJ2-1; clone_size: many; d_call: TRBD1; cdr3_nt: TGTGCCAGCAGCCCCGAGGCGGGACAGGGATACAATGAGCAGTTCTTC; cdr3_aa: CASSPEAGQGYNEQFF
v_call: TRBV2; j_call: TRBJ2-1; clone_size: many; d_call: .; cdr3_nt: TGTGCCAGCACCACCGCCTCGGACAATGAGCAGTTCTTC; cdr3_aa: CASTTASDNEQFF
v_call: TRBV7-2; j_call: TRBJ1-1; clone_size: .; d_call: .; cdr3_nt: TGTGCCAGCAGCTTACCCAACTATGTGGCGGCTTTCTTT; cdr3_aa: CASSLPNYVAAFF